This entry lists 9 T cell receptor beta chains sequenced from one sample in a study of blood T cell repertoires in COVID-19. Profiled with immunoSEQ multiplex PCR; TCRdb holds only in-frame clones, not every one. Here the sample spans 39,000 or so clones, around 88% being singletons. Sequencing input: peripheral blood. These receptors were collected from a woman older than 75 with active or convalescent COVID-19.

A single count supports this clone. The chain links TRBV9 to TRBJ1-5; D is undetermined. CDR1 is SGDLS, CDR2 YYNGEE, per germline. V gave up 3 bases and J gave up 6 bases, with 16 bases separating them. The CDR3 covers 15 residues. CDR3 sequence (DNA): TGTGCCAGCAGCGCGAGAGGAGGGAGTAGTCAGCCCCAGCATTTT. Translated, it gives CASSARGGSSQPQHF.

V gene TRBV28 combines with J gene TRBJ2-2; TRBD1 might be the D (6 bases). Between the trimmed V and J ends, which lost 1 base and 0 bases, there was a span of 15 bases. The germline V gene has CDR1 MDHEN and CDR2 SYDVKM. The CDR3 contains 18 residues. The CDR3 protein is CASSLLPGAATNTGELFF. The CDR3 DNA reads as TGTGCCAGCAGTTTATTGCCAGGGGCGGCAACGAACACCGGGGAGCTGTTTTTT.

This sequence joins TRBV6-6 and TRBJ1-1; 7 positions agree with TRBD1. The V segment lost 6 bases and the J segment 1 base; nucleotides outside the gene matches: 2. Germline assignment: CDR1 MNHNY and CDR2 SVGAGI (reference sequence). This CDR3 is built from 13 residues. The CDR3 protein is CASRQGENTEAFF. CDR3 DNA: TGTGCCAGCAGGCAGGGGGAGAACACTGAAGCTTTCTTT.

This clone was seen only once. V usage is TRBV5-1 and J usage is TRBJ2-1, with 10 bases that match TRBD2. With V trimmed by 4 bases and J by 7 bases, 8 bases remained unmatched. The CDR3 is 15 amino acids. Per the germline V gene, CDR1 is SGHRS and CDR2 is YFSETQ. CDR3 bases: TGCGCCAGCAGCCGCATCGAGCGGGAGGGTAATGAGCAGTTCTTC. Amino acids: CASSRIEREGNEQFF.

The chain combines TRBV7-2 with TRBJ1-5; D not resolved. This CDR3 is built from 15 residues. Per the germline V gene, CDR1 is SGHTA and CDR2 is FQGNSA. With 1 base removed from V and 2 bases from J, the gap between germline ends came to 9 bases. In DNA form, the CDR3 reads TGTGCCAGCAGCTTAGGTAGCGTTCGCAATCAGCCCCAGCATTTT. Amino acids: CASSLGSVRNQPQHF.

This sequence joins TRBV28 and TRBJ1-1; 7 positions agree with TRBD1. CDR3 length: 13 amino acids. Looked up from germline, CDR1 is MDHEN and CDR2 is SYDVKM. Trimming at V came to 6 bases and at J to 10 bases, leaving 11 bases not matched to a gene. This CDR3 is CASSTTGSLGAFF. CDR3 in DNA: TGTGCCAGCAGCACGACAGGGTCCCTGGGAGCTTTCTTT.

This CDR3 reads CASKSGVEQYF. The CDR3, as DNA: TGTGCCAGTAAGTCAGGGGTCGAGCAGTACTTC. This chain connects TRBV19 to TRBJ2-7, with D perhaps matching TRBD1 (6 bases). The CDR3 spans 11 residues. Germline CDR1 is LNHDA and CDR2 is SQIVND (reference sequence). Trimming took 7 bases from V and 6 from J, leaving 10 bases between them.

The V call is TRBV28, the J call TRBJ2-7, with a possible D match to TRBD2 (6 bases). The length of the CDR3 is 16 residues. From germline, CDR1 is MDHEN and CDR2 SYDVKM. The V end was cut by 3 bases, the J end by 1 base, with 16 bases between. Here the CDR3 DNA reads TGTGCCAGCAGTTTTATCGGGACTGGGCGTTCCTACGAGCAGTACTTC. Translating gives CASSFIGTGRSYEQYF.

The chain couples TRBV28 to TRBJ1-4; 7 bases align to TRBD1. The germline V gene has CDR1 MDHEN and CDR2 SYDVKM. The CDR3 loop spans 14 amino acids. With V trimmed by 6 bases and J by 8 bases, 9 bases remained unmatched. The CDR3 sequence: CASRPTGRNEKLFF. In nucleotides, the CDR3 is TGTGCCAGCAGACCGACAGGGAGAAACGAAAAACTGTTTTTT. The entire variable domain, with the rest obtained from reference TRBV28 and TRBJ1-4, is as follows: DVKVTQSSRYLVKRTGEKVFLECVQDMDHENMFWYRQDPGLGLRLIYFSYDVKMKEKGDIPEGYSVSREKKERFSLILESASTNQTSMYLCASRPTGRNEKLFFGSGTQLSVL.